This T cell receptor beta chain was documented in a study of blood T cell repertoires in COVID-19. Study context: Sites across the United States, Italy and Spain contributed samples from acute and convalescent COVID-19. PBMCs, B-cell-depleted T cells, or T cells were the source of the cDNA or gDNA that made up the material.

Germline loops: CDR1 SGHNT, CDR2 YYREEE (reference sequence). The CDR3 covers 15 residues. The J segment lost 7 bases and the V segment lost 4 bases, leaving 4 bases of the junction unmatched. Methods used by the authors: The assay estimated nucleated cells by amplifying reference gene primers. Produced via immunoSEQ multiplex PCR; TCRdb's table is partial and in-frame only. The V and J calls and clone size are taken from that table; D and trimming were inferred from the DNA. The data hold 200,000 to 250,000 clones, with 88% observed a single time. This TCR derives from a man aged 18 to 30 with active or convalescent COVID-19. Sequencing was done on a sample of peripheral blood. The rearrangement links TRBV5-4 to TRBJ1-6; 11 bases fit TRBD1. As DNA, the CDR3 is TGTGCCAGCAGCGTGGACAGGGGGCTAAATTCACCCCTCCACTTT. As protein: CASSVDRGLNSPLHF. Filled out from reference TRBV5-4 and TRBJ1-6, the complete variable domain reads ETGVTQSPTHLIKTRGQQVTLRCSSQSGHNTVSWYQQALGQGPQFIFQYYREEENGRGNFPPRFSGLQFPNYSSELNVNALELDDSALYLCASSVDRGLNSPLHFGNGTRLTVT.